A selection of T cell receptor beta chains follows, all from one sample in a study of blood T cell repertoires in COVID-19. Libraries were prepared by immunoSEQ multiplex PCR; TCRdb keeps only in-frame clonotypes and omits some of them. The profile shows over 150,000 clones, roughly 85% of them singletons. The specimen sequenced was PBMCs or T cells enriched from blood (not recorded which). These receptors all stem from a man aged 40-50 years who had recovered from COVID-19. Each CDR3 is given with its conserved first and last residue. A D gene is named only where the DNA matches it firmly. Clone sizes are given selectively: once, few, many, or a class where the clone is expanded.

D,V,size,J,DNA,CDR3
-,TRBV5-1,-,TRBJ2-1,TGCGCCAGCAGCTCGGAACAGGGCACTCCCTACAATGAGCAGTTCTTC,CASSSEQGTPYNEQFF
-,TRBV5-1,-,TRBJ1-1,TGCGCCAGCAGCTTGAGCGGGCCCGTCACTGAAGCTTTCTTT,CASSLSGPVTEAFF
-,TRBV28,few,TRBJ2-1,TGTGCCAGCAGCCCCCCTCCGGGACTCAGCTACAATGAGCAGTTCTTC,CASSPPPGLSYNEQFF
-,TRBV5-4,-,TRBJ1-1,TGTGCCAGCAGCACCCCGGGGACTGAAGCTTTCTTT,CASSTPGTEAFF
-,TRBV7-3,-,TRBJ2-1,TGTGCCAGCAGCTTACGGGAGTACAATGAGCAGTTCTTC,CASSLREYNEQFF
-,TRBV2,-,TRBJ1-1,TGTGCCAGCAGATTAGAAGGGGGTACAAACACTGAAGCTTTCTTT,CASRLEGGTNTEAFF
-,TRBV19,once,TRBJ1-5,TGTGCCAGTAGCGGAGGGCCCAGGGACCCACGAGCCCAGCATTTT,CASSGGPRDPRAQHF
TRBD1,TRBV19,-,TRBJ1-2,TGTGCCAGTAGGGCCTCGACAGGGGGTCGGCGTGGCTACACCTTC,CASRASTGGRRGYTF
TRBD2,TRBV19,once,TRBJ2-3,TGTGCCAGTAAGACTAGCGGGAGTGAAACAGATACGCAGTATTTT,CASKTSGSETDTQYF
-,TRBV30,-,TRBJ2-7,TGTGCCTACCTGACGGACAGCTCCTACGAGCAGTACTTC,CAYLTDSSYEQYF
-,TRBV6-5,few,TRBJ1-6,TGTGCCAGCAGTTCCAGGGTCCCCGGGAATTCACCCCTCCACTTT,CASSSRVPGNSPLHF
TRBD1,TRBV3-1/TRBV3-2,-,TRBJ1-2,TGTGCCAGCAGACAGGGGCCCGGCTATGGCTACACCTTC,CASRQGPGYGYTF
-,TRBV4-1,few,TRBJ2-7,TGCGCCGGAAGGAAGGTTGGGAGATACGAGCAGTACTTC,CAGRKVGRYEQYF